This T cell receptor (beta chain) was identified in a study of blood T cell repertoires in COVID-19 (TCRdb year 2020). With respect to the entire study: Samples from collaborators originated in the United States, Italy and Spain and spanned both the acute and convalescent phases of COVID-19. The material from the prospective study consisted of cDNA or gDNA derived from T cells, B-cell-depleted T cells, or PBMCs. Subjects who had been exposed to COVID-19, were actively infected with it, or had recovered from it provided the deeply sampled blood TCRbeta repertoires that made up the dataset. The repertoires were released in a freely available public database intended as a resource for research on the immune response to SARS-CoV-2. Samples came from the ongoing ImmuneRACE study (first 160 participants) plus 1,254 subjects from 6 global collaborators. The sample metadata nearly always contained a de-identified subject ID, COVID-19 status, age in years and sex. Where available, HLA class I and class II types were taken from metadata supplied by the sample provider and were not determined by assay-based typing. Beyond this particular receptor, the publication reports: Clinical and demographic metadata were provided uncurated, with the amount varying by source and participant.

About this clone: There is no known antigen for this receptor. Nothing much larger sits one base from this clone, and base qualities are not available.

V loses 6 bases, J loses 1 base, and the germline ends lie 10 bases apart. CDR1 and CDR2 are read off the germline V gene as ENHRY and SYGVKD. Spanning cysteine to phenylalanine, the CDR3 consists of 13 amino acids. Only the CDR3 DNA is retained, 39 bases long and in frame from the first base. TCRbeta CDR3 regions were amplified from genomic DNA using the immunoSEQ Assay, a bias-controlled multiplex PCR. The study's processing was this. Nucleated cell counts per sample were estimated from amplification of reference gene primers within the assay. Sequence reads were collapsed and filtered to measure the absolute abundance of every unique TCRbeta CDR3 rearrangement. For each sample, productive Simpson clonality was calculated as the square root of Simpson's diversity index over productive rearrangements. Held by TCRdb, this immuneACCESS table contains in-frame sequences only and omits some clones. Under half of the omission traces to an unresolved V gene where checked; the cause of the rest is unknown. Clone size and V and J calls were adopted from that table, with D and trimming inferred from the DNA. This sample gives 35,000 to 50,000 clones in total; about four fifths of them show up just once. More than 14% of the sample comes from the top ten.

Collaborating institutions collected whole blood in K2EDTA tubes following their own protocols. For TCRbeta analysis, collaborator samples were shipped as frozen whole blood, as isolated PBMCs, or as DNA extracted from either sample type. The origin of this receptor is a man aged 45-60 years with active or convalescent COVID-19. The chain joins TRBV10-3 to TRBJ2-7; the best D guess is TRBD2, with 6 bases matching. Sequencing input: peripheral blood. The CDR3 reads CAISWGESYEQYF. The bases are TGTGCCATCAGCTGGGGGGAGTCCTACGAGCAGTACTTC.